This record looks at one T cell receptor (beta chain) sequence and its context. The antigen it binds to is not known. The input lacks base qualities; no much larger clone sits a single base away. The library was prepared using the immunoSEQ multiplex PCR assay. Approximately 10^5 TCR templates per sample were assayed by the deep sequencing platform. Genomic DNA extracted from sorted T cells was used for TCRbeta CDR3 sequencing. As for the original processing: The R programming language was used for the clonal analysis of the TCRbeta CDR3 data. Unstimulated samples were compared with post-reaction CFSE-low samples to define alloreactive CD4+ and CD8+ clones. Regulatory or non-regulatory origin was assigned to alloreactive CD4+ clones by matching of sequences to sorted unstimulated Treg and non-Treg repertoires. In TCRdb, the immuneACCESS table is reduced to in-frame sequences with V and J assigned. These tables do not hold every clone; where another copy was compared, an unresolved V gene accounts for under half, and the others remain unexplained. The V and J calls and the clone size are those of that table, but D and trimming were determined from the DNA. The sample table holds about 100,000 clones, of which 75% to 95% were seen once. The ten top clones hold 0.15% of the sample.

This sample stems from a study of siplizumab effects on memory and regulatory T cells (dated by TCRdb to between 2019 and 2020). The study in broad terms: The study examined how the anti-CD2 antibody siplizumab affects alloreactive T-cell subsets in allogeneic mixed lymphocyte reactions built from human PBMCs. Broader findings and caveats from the paper: Siplizumab significantly lowered the cumulative frequency of alloreactive sequences that could be traced to unstimulated CD4+ memory T cells. Compared with memory T cells, unstimulated naive T cells appeared more diverse, and naive cells seemed to make a substantial contribution to the alloresponse. Because sequences at frequencies below about 10^-5 were poorly captured, only a minor fraction of alloreactive clones could be mapped back to unstimulated subsets. About 80-96% of proliferating CD4+ or CD8+ clones could not be given a naive or memory phenotype. In reactions with siplizumab, an average of around 70% of mappable alloreactive CD4+ clones were Treg-derived, compared with 26.9% in control reactions. No functional confirmation was obtained for the suppressive function of proliferating Tregs from siplizumab cultures.

V ends up 2 bases short and J 2 bases short, with an unmatched junction base count of 8. As encoded in the germline V gene (reference sequence), CDR1 is LNHDA while CDR2 is SQIVND. The CDR3 contains 16 residues, cysteine and phenylalanine counted. CDR3 DNA is the only sequence kept; it has 48 bases, read in frame from the first base. Sorted unstimulated T cells, along with proliferating T cells recovered from mixed lymphocyte reactions, underwent TCRbeta CDR3 sequencing. Fresh whole blood from approximately ten HLA-typed healthy donors was used to isolate PBMCs. The sequence links TRBV19 to TRBJ2-7; 8 junctional bases match TRBD1. The sequence was obtained from a human donor in good health. Sequencing was done on a sample of CD4+ T cells sorted from blood. The bases are TGTGCCAGTAGTATACTCCCGACAGGGGCCCCCTACGAGCAGTACTTC. The resulting protein is CASSILPTGAPYEQYF.